These 2 T cell receptor beta chains came from one sample sequenced in a study of OX40 agonist ivuxolimab in advanced cancers. Sequenced by immunoSEQ multiplex PCR; TCRdb stores in-frame clones only, minus some. Of fewer than 75,000 clones listed, 88% were seen once; the top ten hold 0.67%. Here the sequenced sample was CD4+ or CD8+ T cells sorted from blood, taken in a trial of the OX40 agonist ivuxolimab. These receptors were taken from an adult with an advanced solid tumor such as melanoma, head and neck, liver or kidney cancer.

The CDR3 DNA sequence: TGTGCCAGCAGCCATGACCGGTCCGAGCAGTACTTC. The encoded protein is CASSHDRSEQYF. The rearrangement joins TRBV4-2 to TRBJ2-7; D not resolved. There are 12 residues in the CDR3. V lost 3 bases and J 6 bases, leaving 9 bases between the germline ends. CDR1 is LGHNA and CDR2 is YNFKEQ in the germline V gene.

The genes are TRBV19 and TRBJ2-2, with unresolved D. Germline CDR1 is LNHDA and CDR2 is SQIVND (reference sequence). There are 14 residues in the CDR3. Trimming took off 6 bases at V and 9 bases at J, with 17 bases between the two ends. CDR3 residues: CASSLADARRELFF. The CDR3 coding sequence is TGTGCCAGTAGCCTGGCGGACGCTCGGAGGGAGCTGTTTTTT.